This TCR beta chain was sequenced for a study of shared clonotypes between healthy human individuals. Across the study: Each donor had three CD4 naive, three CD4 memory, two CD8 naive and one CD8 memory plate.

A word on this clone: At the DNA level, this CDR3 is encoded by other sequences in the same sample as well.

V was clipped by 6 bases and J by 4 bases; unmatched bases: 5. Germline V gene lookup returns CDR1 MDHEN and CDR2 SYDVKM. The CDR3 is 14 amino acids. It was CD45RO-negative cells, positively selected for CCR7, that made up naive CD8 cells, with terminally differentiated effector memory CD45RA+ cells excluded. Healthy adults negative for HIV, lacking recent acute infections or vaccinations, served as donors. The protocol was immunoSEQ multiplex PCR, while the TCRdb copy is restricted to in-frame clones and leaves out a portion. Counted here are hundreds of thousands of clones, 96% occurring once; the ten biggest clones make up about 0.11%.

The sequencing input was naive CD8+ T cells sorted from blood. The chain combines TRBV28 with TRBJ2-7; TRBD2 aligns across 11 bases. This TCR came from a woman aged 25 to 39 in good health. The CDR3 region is CASSLSGRGYEQYF. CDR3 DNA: TGTGCCAGCAGCCTTAGCGGGAGGGGGTACGAGCAGTACTTC.